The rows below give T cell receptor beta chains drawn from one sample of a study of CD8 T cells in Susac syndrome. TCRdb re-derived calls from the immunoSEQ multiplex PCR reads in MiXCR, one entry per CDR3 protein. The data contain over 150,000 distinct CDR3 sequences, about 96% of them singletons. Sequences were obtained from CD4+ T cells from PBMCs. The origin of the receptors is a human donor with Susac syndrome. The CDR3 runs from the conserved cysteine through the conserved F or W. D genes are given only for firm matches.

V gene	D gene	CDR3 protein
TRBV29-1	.	CSVDGGSRETQYF
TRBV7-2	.	CASSFQGNGGQPQHF
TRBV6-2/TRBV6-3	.	CASSPQGPNEQFF
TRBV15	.	CATSRGGDSNQPQHF
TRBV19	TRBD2	CASSMTSGREQYF
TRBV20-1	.	CSASLRGSLTGELFF
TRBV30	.	CARALPNTEAFF
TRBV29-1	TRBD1	CSGGGGSSYGYTF
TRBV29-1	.	CSVEVVTGETQYF
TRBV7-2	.	CASSLFKGLGTEAFF
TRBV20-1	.	CSARAAPADTQYF
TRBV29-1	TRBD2	CSVDAGGTDTQYF
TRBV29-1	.	CSVNRGPGEQYF
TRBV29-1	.	CSAGVSGMVTEAFF
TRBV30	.	CAWTPPQGYEQYF